The source of this T cell receptor (beta chain) is a study of blood T cell repertoires in COVID-19. Study overall: Samples of COVID-19 (acute and convalescent) were obtained from the United States, Italy and Spain.

It was within 2 weeks before study entry that exposed participants met a COVID-19 case. Germline V gene data show CDR1 as SGHRS and CDR2 as YFSETQ. The CDR3 consists of 15 residues. Trimming left V 0 bases short and J 2 bases short, with 12 bases between. In the original analysis: Reference gene primer amplification gave nucleated cell count estimates. Libraries were prepared by immunoSEQ multiplex PCR; TCRdb keeps only in-frame clonotypes and omits some of them. The V and J calls and the clone size are those of that table, but D and trimming were determined from the DNA. The data contain a few hundred thousand clones, roughly 86% of them singletons.

The chain couples TRBV5-1 to TRBJ2-7; D is uncertain. Material for sequencing was PBMCs or T cells enriched from blood (not recorded which). This TCR was sampled from a woman under 40 who had been exposed to COVID-19. CDR3 protein: CASSLESLSPYEQYF. The CDR3 nucleotides are TGCGCCAGCAGCTTGGAGAGTCTCTCTCCCTACGAGCAGTACTTC.